What follows describes a single T cell receptor (beta chain). TCRdb keeps only in-frame clones here, not all; method: immunoSEQ multiplex PCR. This sample has about 72,000 clones, with roughly nine tenths found just once. Trimming at V came to 6 bases and at J to 7 bases, leaving 4 bases not matched to a gene. Germline CDR1 MNHNY, CDR2 SVGAGI (reference sequence). This CDR3 has 13 residues. The data were taken from a study of T cell changes during pregnancy in multiple sclerosis. The source was peripheral blood, collected in the third trimester of pregnancy. This TCR came from a female donor in good health, enrolled as a control in a pregnancy study. V usage is TRBV6-6 and J usage is TRBJ1-1, with 11 positions matching TRBD1. CDR3 bases: TGTGCCAGCAGGGACAGGGGGCTCGGTGAAGCTTTCTTT. This sequence encodes CASRDRGLGEAFF.